The clone carrying this TCR beta chain is a singleton in its sample. This specimen belongs to a study of blood T cell repertoires in COVID-19. Assay: immunoSEQ multiplex PCR; the TCRdb copy retains only in-frame clones and omits some. The table records about 67,000 clones, about 83% of them present only once. This CDR3 is built from 13 residues. The V gene's germline CDR1 is MNHEY and CDR2 SMNVEV (reference sequence). V dropped 7 bases and J dropped 5 bases, with 11 bases sitting between them. The TCR originated in a woman of 80 years or more with acute or convalescent COVID-19. Sequencing was done on a sample of peripheral blood. The chain links TRBV27 to TRBJ1-4; D call uncertain. CDR3 amino acids: CASKQQPNEKLFF. The CDR3 nucleotides are TGTGCCAGCAAGCAACAGCCGAATGAAAAACTGTTTTTT.